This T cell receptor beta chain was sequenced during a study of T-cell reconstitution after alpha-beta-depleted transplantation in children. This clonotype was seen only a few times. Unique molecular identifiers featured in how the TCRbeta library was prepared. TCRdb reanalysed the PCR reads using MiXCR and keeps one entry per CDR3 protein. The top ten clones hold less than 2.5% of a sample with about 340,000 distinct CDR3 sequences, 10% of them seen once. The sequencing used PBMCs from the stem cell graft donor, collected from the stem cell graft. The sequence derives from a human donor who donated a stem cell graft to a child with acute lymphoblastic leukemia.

The chain's CDR3 is CASSPRLAAFYEQYF. The CDR3 coding sequence is TGCGCCAGCAGCCCTCGACTAGCGGCATTCTACGAGCAGTACTTC. The rearrangement joins TRBV5-1 to TRBJ2-7, with TRBD2 matching over 9 bases. The CDR3 runs to 15 residues. The junction had 8 bases not matched to a gene; V was cut back by 4 bases and J by 3 bases. Germline V lookup: CDR1 SGHRS, CDR2 YFSETQ.